This record looks at one TCR beta chain sequence and its context. V lost 6 bases and J lost 5, with 20 bases in between. The germline V gene encodes CDR1 LNHDA and CDR2 SQIVND (reference sequence). This CDR3 spans 15 amino acids. TCRdb keeps only in-frame clones here, not all; method: immunoSEQ multiplex PCR. The data hold more than 200,000 clones, with over 80% observed a single time. These data originate in a study of blood T cell repertoires in COVID-19. The V gene is TRBV19, the J gene TRBJ2-7, with D perhaps matching TRBD1 (6 bases). Sequencing input: peripheral blood. The TCR comes from a man aged 40-55 years with acute or convalescent COVID-19. DNA of the CDR3: TGTGCCAGTAGCCCGACTGTCACAGGGTCCGACGAGCAGTACTTC. Protein sequence: CASSPTVTGSDEQYF.